The source of this T cell receptor beta chain is a study of blood T cell repertoires in COVID-19. As for this clone: This CDR3 is also generated by other DNA sequences in the sample.

This CDR3 has 13 residues. CDR1 GTSNPN and CDR2 SVGIG come from the germline V gene (reference sequence). The V end was cut by 1 base, the J end by 4 bases, with 8 bases between. Here immunoSEQ multiplex PCR was the method, and the copy in TCRdb shows in-frame clones only, minus some. The sample includes about 320,000 clones, more than 75% of them seen just once. The TCR sequence derives from a man aged 55-75 years who had recovered from COVID-19. The V call is TRBV30, the J call TRBJ1-5, with D perhaps matching TRBD1 (5 bases). The specimen sequenced was PBMCs or T cells enriched from blood (not recorded which). The CDR3 protein is CAWSGGGNQPQHF. CDR3 DNA sequence: TGTGCCTGGAGTGGGGGGGGAAATCAGCCCCAGCATTTT.